This T cell receptor beta chain was identified in a study of spatial heterogeneity in lung cancer. Study-wide results and limits: Tumor mutation counts were tracked by expanded intratumoral alpha and beta TCR counts.

By share, this clonotype ranks as medium-sized (0.01 to 0.1%). Its antigen is currently unknown. MiXCR was run by TCRdb on the 5' RACE reads, yielding one entry per CDR3 protein. This sample has some 25,000 distinct CDR3 sequences; roughly 7.2% occur once, and the top ten carry 24%. Stated time point: sample taken at primary tumor resection. Whole RNA was taken from tumor, nontumor lung or frozen PBMC; it was then sequenced unsorted. This receptor was taken from a male donor with early-stage non-small cell lung cancer. The input for sequencing was lung tumor tissue, taken at surgery.

CDR3 protein: CASSPPTESYGYTF. The CDR3 region has the DNA TGTGCCAGCTCACCCCCGACAGAGTCCTATGGCTACACCTTC. The V and J genes are TRBV18 and TRBJ1-2; D possibly corresponds to TRBD1 (5 bases). The CDR3 is made up of 14 amino acids. V was trimmed by 3 bases and J by 4 bases, leaving 12 bases between them. CDR1 is KGHSH, CDR2 LQKENI, per germline.